This T cell receptor (beta chain) was sequenced during a study of CD8+ T cells in alopecia areata. At the level of the study: Treated patients received oral tofacitinib, 5 to 10 mg twice daily. The study, taken as a whole, reports: Sequenced scalp T cells also include alphabeta T cells resident in normal skin. In scalp and blood during tofacitinib, many expanded lesional clones persisted.

The CDR3 loop spans 16 amino acids. In germline, CDR1 is GTSNPN, CDR2 SVGIG (reference sequence). V was cut by 4 bases and J by 6 bases, with 22 bases left in between. This clone occurred a few times. As yet, its antigen is unknown. Treatment defined: oral pan-JAK inhibitor, 5-10 mg twice daily. It was cDNA, reverse transcribed from extracted RNA, that served as the sequencing template. Produced via immunoSEQ multiplex PCR; TCRdb's table is partial and in-frame only. This table has roughly 190,000 clones, 45% to 65% appearing once. This sequence was found in a human donor with alopecia areata. The rearrangement uses TRBV30 and TRBJ2-1, with D hard to call. The material was CD4+ T cells sorted from blood, obtained at week 4, from a patient treated with tofacitinib. The CDR3 coding sequence is TGTGCCTGGACCTACCCTCCGCCGTCCCATTCCAATGAGCAGTTCTTC. Protein: CAWTYPPPSHSNEQFF.